The source of this T cell receptor (beta chain) is a study of T cell repertoires in cytomegalovirus infection. About this clonotype: Antigen: not known.

Germline CDR1 is SGDLS and CDR2 is YYNGEE. The CDR3 runs to 14 residues. Deletions cut 2 bases from V and 7 bases from J, with 13 bases between. TCRdb reprocessed the reads with MiXCR, giving one entry per CDR3 protein. The sample consists of approximately 1,000,000 distinct CDR3 sequences, approximately 31% of them appearing once. This clonotype was obtained from a human donor in good health (CMV status not recorded). Some clones in this sample may be carry-over from other donors' samples. Sequences were derived from cultured CD8+ T cells from PBMCs, sampled from culture after CMV antigen stimulation. V and J are TRBV9 and TRBJ2-1; D perhaps matches TRBD1 (6 bases). CDR3: CASSVLQGKNEQFF. In DNA, the CDR3 is TGTGCCAGCAGCGTCCTACAGGGAAAGAATGAGCAGTTCTTC.